This T cell receptor (beta chain) emerged from a study of cytomegalovirus exposure and HLA in healthy donors. Study findings and constraints: For cytomegalovirus status, the classifier reportedly gave diagnoses with high specificity and sensitivity. Investigators reported about 160 TCR beta chains as tied to cytomegalovirus.

Comment on this clone: Antigen unknown.

Clones were sequenced by immunoSEQ multiplex PCR, and TCRdb holds only the in-frame ones, with some missing. Counted here are 250,000 to 400,000 clones, roughly 88% occurring once; the ten biggest clones make up around 0.91%. The CDR3 extends over 12 amino acids. CDR1 is MNHNY, CDR2 SVGAGI, per germline (reference sequence). Trimming removed 5 bases at V and 5 bases at J, with 8 bases between. The donors were part of the validation cohort, which consisted of 120 subjects and was separate from the first cohort of 666 subjects. The sequencing input was PBMCs. The origin of this receptor is a man younger than 45 in good health and CMV-seronegative. The chain joins TRBV6-6 to TRBJ2-3, with no clear D. CDR3 residues: CASSPHRDTQYF. The CDR3 DNA reads as TGTGCCAGCAGTCCGCATAGAGATACGCAGTATTTT.